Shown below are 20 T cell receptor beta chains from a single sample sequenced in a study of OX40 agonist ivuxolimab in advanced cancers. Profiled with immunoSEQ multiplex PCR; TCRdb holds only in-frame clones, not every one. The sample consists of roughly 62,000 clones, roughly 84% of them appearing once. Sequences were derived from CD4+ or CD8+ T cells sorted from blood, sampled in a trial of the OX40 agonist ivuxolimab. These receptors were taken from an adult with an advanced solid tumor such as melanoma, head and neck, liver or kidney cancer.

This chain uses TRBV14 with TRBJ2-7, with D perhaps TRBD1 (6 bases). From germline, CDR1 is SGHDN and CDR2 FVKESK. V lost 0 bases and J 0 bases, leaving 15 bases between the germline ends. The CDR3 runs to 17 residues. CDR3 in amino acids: CASSQEGAGHYSYEQYF. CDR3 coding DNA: TGTGCCAGCAGCCAAGAGGGGGCAGGTCATTACTCCTACGAGCAGTACTTC.

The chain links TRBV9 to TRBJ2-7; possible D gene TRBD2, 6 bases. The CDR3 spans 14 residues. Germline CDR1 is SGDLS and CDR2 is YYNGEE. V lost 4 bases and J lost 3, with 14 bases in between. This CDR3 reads CASSSPGDFYEQYF. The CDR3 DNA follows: TGTGCCAGCAGCTCCCCGGGGGATTTCTACGAGCAGTACTTC. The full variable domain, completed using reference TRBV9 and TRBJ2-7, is DSGVTQTPKHLITATGQRVTLRCSPRSGDLSVYWYQQSLDQGLQFLIQYYNGEERAKGNILERFSAQQFPDLHSELNLSSLELGDSALYFCASSSPGDFYEQYFGPGTRLTVT.

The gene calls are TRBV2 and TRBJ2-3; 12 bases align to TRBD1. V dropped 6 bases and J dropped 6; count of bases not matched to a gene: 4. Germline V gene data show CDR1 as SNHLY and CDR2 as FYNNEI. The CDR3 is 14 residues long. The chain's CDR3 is CASSEGQGADTQYF. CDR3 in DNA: TGTGCCAGCAGCGAGGGACAGGGGGCTGATACGCAGTATTTT.

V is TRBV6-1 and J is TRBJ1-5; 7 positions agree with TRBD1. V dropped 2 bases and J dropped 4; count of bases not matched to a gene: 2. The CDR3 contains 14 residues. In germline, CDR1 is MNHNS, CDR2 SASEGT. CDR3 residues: CASSERGPNQPQHF. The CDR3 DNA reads TGTGCCAGCAGTGAAAGGGGGCCGAATCAGCCCCAGCATTTT.

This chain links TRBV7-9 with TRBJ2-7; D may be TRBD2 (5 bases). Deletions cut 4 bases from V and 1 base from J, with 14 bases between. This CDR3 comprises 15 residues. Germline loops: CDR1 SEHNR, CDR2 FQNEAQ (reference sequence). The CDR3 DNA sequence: TGTGCCAGCAGCTCGAGTTCGCGCGGGTCCTACGAGCAGTACTTC. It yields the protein CASSSSSRGSYEQYF.

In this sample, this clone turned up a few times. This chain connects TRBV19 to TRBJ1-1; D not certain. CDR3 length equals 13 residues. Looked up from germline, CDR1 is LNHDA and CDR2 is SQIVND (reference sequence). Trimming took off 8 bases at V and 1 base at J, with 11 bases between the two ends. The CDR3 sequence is CASGWNRNTEAFF. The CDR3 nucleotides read TGTGCCAGTGGGTGGAATCGGAACACTGAAGCTTTCTTT.

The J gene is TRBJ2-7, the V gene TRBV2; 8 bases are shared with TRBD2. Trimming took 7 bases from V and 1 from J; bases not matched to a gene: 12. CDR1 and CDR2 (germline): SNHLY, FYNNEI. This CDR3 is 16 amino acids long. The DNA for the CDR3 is TGTGCCAGCAACCCACAAGCGGGAGTTTTTTCCTACGAGCAGTACTTC. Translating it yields CASNPQAGVFSYEQYF.

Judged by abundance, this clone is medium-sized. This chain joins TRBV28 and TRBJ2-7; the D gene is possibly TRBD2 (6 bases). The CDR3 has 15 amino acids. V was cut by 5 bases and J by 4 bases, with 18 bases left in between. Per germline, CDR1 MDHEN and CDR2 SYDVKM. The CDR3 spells CASSPGRGGRYEQYF. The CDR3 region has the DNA TGTGCCAGCAGTCCTGGGCGGGGCGGACGGTACGAGCAGTACTTC.

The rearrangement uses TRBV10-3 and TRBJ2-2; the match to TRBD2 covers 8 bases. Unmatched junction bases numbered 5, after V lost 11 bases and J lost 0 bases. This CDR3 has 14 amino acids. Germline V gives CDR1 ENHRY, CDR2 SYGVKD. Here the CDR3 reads CAATSGSNTGELFF. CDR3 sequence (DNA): TGTGCCGCTACTAGCGGATCGAACACCGGGGAGCTGTTTTTT.

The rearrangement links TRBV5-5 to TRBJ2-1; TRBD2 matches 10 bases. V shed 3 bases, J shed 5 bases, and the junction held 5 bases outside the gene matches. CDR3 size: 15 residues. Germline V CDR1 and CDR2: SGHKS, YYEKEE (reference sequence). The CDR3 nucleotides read TGTGCCAGCAGCTGGCTAGCGGGGGCGAACAATGAGCAGTTCTTC. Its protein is CASSWLAGANNEQFF.

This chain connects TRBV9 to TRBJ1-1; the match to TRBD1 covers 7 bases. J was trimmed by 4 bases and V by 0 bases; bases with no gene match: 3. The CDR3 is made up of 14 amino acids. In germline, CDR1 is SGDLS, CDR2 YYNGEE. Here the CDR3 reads CASSVGQGVTEAFF. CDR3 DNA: TGTGCCAGCAGCGTAGGGCAGGGGGTCACTGAAGCTTTCTTT.

DNA of the CDR3: TGTGCCAGCAGCTTGGCCCCTGGGAGACTAGCGGGAGCGGAGACCCAGTACTTC. This codes for CASSLAPGRLAGAETQYF. This rearrangement joins TRBV5-8 to TRBJ2-5; 12 nucleotides match TRBD2. The germline CDR1 and CDR2 sequences are SGHTS and YDEGEE. With V trimmed by 0 bases and J by 5 bases, 11 bases remained unmatched. The CDR3 runs 18 residues.

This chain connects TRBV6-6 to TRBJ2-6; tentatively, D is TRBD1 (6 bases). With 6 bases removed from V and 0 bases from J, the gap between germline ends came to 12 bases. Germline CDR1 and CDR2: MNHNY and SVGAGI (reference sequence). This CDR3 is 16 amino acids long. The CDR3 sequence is CASRDRQSSGANVLTF. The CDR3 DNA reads TGTGCCAGCAGGGACAGACAAAGCTCTGGGGCCAACGTCCTGACTTTC.

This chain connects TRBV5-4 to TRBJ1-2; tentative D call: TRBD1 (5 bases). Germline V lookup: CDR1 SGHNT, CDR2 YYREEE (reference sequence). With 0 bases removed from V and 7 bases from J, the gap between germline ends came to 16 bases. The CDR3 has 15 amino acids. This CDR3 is CASSLAAEGRGGYTF. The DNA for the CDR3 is TGTGCCAGCAGCTTGGCGGCAGAGGGGCGAGGTGGCTACACCTTC.

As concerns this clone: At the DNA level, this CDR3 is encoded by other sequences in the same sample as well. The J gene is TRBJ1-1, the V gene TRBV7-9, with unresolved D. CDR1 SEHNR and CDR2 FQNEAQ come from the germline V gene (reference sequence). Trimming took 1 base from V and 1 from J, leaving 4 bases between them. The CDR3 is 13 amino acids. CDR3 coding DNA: TGTGCCAGCAGCTTAGTCGAGAACACTGAAGCTTTCTTT. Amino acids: CASSLVENTEAFF.

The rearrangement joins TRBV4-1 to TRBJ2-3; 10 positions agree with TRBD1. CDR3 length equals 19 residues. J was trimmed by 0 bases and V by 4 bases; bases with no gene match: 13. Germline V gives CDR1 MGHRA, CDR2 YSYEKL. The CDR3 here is CASSRQVDRGAASTDTQYF. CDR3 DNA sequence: TGCGCCAGCAGCCGACAGGTGGACAGGGGGGCTGCGAGCACAGATACGCAGTATTTT.

The CDR3 DNA follows: TGTGCCAGCAGTAATAGACAGGGACAAGAGACCCAGTACTTC. Translated, it gives CASSNRQGQETQYF. V is TRBV2 and J is TRBJ2-5, with 7 nucleotides matching TRBD1. V was clipped by 5 bases and J by 2 bases; unmatched bases: 5. The CDR3 is 14 residues long. Germline CDR1 SNHLY, CDR2 FYNNEI.

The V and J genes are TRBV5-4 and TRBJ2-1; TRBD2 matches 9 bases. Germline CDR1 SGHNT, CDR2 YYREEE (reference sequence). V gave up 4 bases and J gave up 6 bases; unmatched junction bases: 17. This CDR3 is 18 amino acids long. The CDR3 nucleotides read TGTGCCAGCAGCCCCGTGGTTGCTAGCGGGAACTGGGGCAATGAGCAGTTCTTC. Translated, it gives CASSPVVASGNWGNEQFF.

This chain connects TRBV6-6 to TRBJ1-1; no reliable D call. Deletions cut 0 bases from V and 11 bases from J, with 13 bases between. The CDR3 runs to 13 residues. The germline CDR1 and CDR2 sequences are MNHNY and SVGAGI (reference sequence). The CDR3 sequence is CASSYSRAPPAFF. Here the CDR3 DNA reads TGTGCCAGCAGTTACTCGAGGGCCCCACCGGCTTTCTTT.

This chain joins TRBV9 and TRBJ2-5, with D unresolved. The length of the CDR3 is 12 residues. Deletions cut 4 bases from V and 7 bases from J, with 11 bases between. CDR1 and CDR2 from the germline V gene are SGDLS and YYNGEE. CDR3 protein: CASSTGTGTQYF. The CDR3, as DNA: TGTGCCAGCAGCACCGGAACTGGGACCCAGTACTTC. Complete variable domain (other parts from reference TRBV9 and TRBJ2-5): DSGVTQTPKHLITATGQRVTLRCSPRSGDLSVYWYQQSLDQGLQFLIQYYNGEERAKGNILERFSAQQFPDLHSELNLSSLELGDSALYFCASSTGTGTQYFGPGTRLLVL.